These 8 T cell receptor beta chains were sequenced from one sample in a study of blood T cell repertoires in COVID-19. Profiled with immunoSEQ multiplex PCR; TCRdb holds only in-frame clones, not every one. Among 250,000 to 300,000 clones listed, 70% to 90% were seen once. Sample: peripheral blood. Receptors originate from a woman in her 70s with acute or convalescent COVID-19.

The DNA for the CDR3 is TGTGCCAGCAGCCAATCCTACAGTAAAAACACTGAAGCTTTCTTT. It translates to CASSQSYSKNTEAFF. This chain connects TRBV3-1 (or the pseudogene TRBV3-2) to TRBJ1-1; D is unresolved. Looked up from germline, CDR1 is LGHDT and CDR2 is YNNKEL (reference sequence). The CDR3 covers 15 residues. Trimming cost V 2 bases and J 2 bases, with 12 bases left between them.

The chain is built from TRBV18 and TRBJ2-5; the D gene is possibly TRBD1 (5 bases). CDR3 length equals 15 residues. Germline CDR1 KGHSH, CDR2 LQKENI. V was shortened by 1 base and J by 5 bases, with 14 bases between the two germline ends. The CDR3 reads CASSPLRVSTETQYF. DNA of the CDR3: TGTGCCAGCTCACCACTCAGGGTGTCAACGGAGACCCAGTACTTC.

DNA of the CDR3: TGTGCCAGCAGCCCCGCAAGGCTAGCGAACACCGGGGAGCTGTTTTTT. The encoded protein is CASSPARLANTGELFF. This sequence joins TRBV5-5 and TRBJ2-2; D uncertain. Germline-derived CDR1 and CDR2 are SGHKS and YYEKEE (reference sequence). This CDR3 comprises 16 residues. With 4 bases removed from V and 0 bases from J, the gap between germline ends came to 13 bases.

The count of this clone is one. This rearrangement joins TRBV14 to TRBJ1-1, with D possibly TRBD1 on 5 matching bases. This CDR3 comprises 13 residues. CDR1 is SGHDN and CDR2 is FVKESK in the germline V gene. V shed 3 bases and J shed 10 bases, with 15 bases lying between them. The CDR3 spells CASSQGFDSVAFF. The CDR3 nucleotides are TGTGCCAGCAGCCAGGGTTTTGACAGTGTAGCTTTCTTT.

This clone was seen a single time. This chain connects TRBV11-2 to TRBJ1-6; D is ambiguous. There are 14 residues in the CDR3. CDR1 and CDR2 from the germline V gene are SGHAT and FQNNGV. Between the trimmed V and J ends, which lost 8 bases and 9 bases, there was a span of 17 bases. CDR3 nucleotide sequence: TGTGCCAGCCATCCTGGGGTCGGGATTTCACCCCTCCACTTT. Amino acids: CASHPGVGISPLHF.

The CDR3 DNA is TGTGCCAGCAGCCGGACTAGCGGGGGGGGAGGTACGCAGTATTTT. Amino acid sequence: CASSRTSGGGGTQYF. The chain recombines TRBV6-5 with TRBJ2-3; 15 bases align to TRBD2. The V segment lost 6 bases and the J segment 8 bases; nucleotides outside the gene matches: 6. The CDR3 has 15 residues. Germline V gene sequence: CDR1 MNHEY, CDR2 SVGAGI.

V and J are TRBV5-1 and TRBJ1-1; D uncertain. Germline assignment: CDR1 SGHRS and CDR2 YFSETQ. V was shortened by 0 bases and J by 0 bases, with 9 bases between the two germline ends. This CDR3 is built from 15 residues. The CDR3 is CASSLAGGLNTEAFF. CDR3 DNA: TGCGCCAGCAGCTTGGCCGGAGGTCTGAACACTGAAGCTTTCTTT.

The chain couples TRBV19 to TRBJ1-2; 7 bases match TRBD1. CDR3 size: 13 residues. CDR1 and CDR2 from the germline V gene are LNHDA and SQIVND (reference sequence). V lost 9 bases and J lost 4; bases outside the gene matches: 8. CDR3 amino acids: CASLKGAGYGYTF. CDR3 nucleotides: TGTGCCAGCCTCAAGGGGGCCGGCTATGGCTACACCTTC.